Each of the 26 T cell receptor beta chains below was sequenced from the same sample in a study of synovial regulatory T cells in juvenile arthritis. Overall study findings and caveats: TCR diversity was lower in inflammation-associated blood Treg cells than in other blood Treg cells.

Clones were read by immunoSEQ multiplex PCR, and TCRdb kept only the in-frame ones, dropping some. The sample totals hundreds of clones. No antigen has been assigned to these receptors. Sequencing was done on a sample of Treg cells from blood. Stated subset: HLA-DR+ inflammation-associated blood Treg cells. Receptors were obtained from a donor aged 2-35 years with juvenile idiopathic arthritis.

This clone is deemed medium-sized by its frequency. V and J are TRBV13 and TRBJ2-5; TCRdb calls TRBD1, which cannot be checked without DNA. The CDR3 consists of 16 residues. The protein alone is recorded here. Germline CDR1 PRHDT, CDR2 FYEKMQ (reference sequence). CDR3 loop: CASSSGRDNIQETQYF.

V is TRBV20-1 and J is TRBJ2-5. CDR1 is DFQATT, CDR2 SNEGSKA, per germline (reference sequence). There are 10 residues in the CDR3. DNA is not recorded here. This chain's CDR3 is CSPSTETQYF.

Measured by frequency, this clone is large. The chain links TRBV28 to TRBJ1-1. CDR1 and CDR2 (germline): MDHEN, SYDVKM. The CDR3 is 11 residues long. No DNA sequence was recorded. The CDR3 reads CASSFFGEAFF.

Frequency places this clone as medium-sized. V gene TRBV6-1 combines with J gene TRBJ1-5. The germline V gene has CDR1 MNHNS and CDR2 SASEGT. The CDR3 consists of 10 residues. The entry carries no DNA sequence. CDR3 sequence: CASSDQPQHF.

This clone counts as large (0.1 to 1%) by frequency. CDR3: CASSSPGQGNRYSNQPQHF. The V call is TRBV19, the J call TRBJ1-5; TCRdb designates TRBD1, a call that cannot be tested without DNA. CDR1 LNHDA and CDR2 SQIVND come from the germline V gene (reference sequence). The CDR3 is 19 residues long. DNA for this receptor is not on file.

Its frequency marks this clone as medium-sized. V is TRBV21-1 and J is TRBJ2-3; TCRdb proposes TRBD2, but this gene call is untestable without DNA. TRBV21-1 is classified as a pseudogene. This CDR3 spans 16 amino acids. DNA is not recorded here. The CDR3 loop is CASSSRPGLEADTQYF.

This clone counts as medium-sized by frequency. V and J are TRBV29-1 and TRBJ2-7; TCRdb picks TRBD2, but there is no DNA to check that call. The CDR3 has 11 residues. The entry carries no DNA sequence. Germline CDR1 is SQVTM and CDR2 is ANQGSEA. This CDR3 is CSVTGLNEQYF.

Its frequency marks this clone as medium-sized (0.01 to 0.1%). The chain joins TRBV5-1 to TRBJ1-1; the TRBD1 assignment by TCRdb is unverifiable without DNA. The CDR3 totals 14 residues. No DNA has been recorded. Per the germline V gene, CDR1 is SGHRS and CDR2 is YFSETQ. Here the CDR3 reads CASSLEGANTEAFF. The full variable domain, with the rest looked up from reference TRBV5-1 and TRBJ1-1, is KAGVTQTPRYLIKTRGQQVTLSCSPISGHRSVSWYQQTPGQGLQFLFEYFSETQRNKGNFPGRFSGRQFSNSRSEMNVSTLELGDSALYLCASSLEGANTEAFFGQGTRLTVV.

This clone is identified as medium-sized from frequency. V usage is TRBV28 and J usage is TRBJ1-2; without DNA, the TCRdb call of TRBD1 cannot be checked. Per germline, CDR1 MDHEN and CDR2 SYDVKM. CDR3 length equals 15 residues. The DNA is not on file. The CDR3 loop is CASSFAGQGIVGYTF.

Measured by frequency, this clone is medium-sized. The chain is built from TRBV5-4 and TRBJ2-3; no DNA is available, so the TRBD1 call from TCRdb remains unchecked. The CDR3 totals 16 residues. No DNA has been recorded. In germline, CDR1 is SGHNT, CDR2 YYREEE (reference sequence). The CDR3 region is CASSYPYRGGTDTQYF.

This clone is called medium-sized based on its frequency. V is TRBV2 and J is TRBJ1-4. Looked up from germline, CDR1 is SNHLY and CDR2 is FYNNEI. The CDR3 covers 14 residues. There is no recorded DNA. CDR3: CASIRDGINEKLFF.

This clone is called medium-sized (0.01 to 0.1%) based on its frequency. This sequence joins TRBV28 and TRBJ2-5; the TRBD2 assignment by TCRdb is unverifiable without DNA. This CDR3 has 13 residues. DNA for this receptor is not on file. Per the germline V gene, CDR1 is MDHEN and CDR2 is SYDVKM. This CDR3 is CASRSGSWETQYF.

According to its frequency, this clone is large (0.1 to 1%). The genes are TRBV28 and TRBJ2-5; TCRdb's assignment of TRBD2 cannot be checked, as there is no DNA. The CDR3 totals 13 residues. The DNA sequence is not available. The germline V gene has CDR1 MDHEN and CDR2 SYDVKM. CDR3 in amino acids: CASRLAGGETQYF.

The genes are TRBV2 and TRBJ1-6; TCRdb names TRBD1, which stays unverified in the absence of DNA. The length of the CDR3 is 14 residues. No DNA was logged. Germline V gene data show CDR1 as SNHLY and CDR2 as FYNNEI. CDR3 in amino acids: CASSEGQINSPLHF. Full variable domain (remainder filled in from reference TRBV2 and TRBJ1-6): EPEVTQTPSHQVTQMGQEVILRCVPISNHLYFYWYRQILGQKVEFLVSFYNNEISEKSEIFDDQFSVERPDGSNFTLKIRSTKLEDSAMYFCASSEGQINSPLHFGNGTRLTVT.

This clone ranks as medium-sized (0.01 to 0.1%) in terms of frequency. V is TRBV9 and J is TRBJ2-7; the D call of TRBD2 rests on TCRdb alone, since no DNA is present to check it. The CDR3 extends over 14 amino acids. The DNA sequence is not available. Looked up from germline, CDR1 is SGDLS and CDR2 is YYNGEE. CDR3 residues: CASSVSGTTYEQYF.

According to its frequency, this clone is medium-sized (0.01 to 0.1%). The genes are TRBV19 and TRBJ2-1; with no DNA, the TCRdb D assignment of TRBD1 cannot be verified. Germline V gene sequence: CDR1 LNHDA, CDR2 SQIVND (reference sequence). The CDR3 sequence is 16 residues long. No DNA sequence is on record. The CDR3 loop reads CASSITLDTVGNEQFF.

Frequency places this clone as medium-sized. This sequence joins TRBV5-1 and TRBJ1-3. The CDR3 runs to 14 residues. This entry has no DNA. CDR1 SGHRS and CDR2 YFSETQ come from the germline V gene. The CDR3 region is CASSQGGGGNTIYF.

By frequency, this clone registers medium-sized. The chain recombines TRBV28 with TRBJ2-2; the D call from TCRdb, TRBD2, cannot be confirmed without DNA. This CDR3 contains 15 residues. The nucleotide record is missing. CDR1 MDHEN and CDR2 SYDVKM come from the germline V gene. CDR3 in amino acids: CASSSLGEITGELFF.

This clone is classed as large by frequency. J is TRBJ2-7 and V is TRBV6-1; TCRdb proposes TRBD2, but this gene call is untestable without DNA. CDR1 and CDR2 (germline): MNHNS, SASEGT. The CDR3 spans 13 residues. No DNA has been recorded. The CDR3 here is CASNSGSTDEQYF.

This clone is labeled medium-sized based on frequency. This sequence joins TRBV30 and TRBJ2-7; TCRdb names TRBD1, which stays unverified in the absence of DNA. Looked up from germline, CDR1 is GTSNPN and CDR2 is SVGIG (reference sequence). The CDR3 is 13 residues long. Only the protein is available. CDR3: CAWSWGRENEQYF. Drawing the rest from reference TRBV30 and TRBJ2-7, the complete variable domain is SQTIHQWPATLVQPVGSPLSLECTVEGTSNPNLYWYRQAAGRGLQLLFYSVGIGQISSEVPQNLSASRPQDRQFILSSKKLLLSDSGFYLCAWSWGRENEQYFGPGTRLTVT.

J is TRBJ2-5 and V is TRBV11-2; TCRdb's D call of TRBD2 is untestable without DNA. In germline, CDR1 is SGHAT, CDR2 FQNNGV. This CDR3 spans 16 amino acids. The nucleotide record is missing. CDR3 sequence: CASSSLTSGEIKTQYF.

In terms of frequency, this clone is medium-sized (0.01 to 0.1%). CDR3 loop: CASSLGREGRDTQYF. V and J are TRBV7-2 and TRBJ2-3; TCRdb proposes TRBD2, but this gene call is untestable without DNA. In germline, CDR1 is SGHTA, CDR2 FQGNSA. The CDR3 length is 15 residues. No DNA accompanies this entry.

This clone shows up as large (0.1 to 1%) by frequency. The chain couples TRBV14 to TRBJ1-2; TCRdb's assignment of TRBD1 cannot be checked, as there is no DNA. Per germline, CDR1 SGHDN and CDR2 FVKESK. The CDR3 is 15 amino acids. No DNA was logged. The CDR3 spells CASSPRQGTNYGYTF.

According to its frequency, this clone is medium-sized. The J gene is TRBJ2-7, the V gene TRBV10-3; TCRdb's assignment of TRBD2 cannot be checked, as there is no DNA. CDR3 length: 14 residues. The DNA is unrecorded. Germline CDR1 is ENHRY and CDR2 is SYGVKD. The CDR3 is CASQGGLSSYEQYF.

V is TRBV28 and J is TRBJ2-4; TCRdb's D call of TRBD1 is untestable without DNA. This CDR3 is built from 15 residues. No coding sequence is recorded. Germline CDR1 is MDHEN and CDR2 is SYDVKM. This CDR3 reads CATLTGGLAKNIQYF.

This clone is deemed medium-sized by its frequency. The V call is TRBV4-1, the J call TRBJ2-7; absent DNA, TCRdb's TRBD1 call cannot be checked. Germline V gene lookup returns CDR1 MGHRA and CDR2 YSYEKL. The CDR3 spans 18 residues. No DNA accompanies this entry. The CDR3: CASSQGRQGLRSSYEQYF.